This TCR beta chain derives from a study of shared clonotypes between healthy human individuals. The trim removed 4 bases at V and 3 bases at J, leaving 14 bases unmatched. The CDR3 extends over 18 amino acids. The germline V gene encodes CDR1 SGHVS and CDR2 FNYEAQ. The split of CD4+ cells yielded CD45RA+ naive and CD45RA-negative memory subsets. Researchers divided each subset's genomic DNA evenly across several immunoSEQ plates. The assay was immunoSEQ multiplex PCR, and TCRdb's table has in-frame clones only and misses some. This sample yields 740,000 or so clones, of which around 73% are seen a single time; 1.5% to 2% belongs to the top ten.

The sequenced material came from memory CD4+ T cells sorted from blood. Subset described: CD45RA-negative fraction. This chain joins TRBV7-6 and TRBJ1-4, with 7 bases identical to TRBD1. The receptor comes from a young woman in good health. The CDR3: CASSSGTEPSSANEKLFF. The CDR3 DNA is TGTGCCAGCAGCTCCGGGACAGAACCCTCTAGCGCTAATGAAAAACTGTTTTTT.